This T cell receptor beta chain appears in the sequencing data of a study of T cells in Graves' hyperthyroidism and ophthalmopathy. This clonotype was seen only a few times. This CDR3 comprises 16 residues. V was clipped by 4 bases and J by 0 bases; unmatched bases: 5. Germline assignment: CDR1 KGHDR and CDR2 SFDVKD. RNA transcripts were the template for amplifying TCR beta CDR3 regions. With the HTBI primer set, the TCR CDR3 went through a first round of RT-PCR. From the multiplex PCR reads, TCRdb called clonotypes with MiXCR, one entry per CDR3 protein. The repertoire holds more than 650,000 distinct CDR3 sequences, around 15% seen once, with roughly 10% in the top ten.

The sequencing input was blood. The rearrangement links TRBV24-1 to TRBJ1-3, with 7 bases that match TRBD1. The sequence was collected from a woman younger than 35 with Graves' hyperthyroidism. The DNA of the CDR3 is TGTGCCACCAGTGACCCCACAGGGGACTCTGGAAACACCATATATTTT. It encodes CATSDPTGDSGNTIYF.